These 12 T cell receptor beta chains were all obtained from the same sample, sequenced in a study of technical replicates of blood from a handful of donors. Generated by immunoSEQ multiplex PCR, the TCRdb table keeps only in-frame clones and is missing some. The data contain fewer than 90,000 clones, about 96% of them singletons. The sample taken for sequencing was T cells isolated from PBMCs. The source of these receptors is a human donor in good health.

This clone occurred once. Here the CDR3 reads CASSADPGLAGLQYF. CDR3 in DNA: TGTGCCAGCAGCGCCGATCCGGGACTAGCGGGGCTGCAGTACTTC. The chain has TRBV7-3 and TRBJ2-7, with 13 bases matching TRBD2. Germline V CDR1 and CDR2: SGHTA, FQGTGA. The ends lost 5 bases at V and 9 bases at J; junction bases unmatched: 10. This CDR3 is built from 15 residues.

The gene calls are TRBV7-8 and TRBJ2-3, with D maybe TRBD1 (6 bases). This CDR3 has 15 amino acids. The ends were cut back, 5 bases at V and 3 bases at J, with 15 bases in the middle. From germline, CDR1 is SGHVS and CDR2 FQNEAQ. The CDR3 sequence: CASSKQGVGTDTQYF. Written as DNA, the CDR3 is TGTGCCAGCAGCAAACAGGGAGTTGGGACAGATACGCAGTATTTT.

This sequence joins TRBV28 and TRBJ1-2; D possibly corresponds to TRBD1 (5 bases). Trimming pared 5 bases from V and 4 bases from J, leaving 11 bases between. The CDR3 is 13 amino acids. CDR1 and CDR2 (germline): MDHEN, SYDVKM. The CDR3 DNA follows: TGTGCCAGCAGTCCTAGGGGTCCCTATGGCTACACCTTC. Translated: CASSPRGPYGYTF.

The chain combines TRBV10-3 with TRBJ1-1, with D hard to call. V was trimmed by 4 bases and J by 5 bases, leaving 5 bases between them. CDR3 length equals 11 residues. In germline, CDR1 is ENHRY, CDR2 SYGVKD. The CDR3 loop reads CAISAGTEAFF. The CDR3, as DNA: TGTGCCATCAGTGCGGGGACTGAAGCTTTCTTT.

This clone was detected once. The V call is TRBV28, the J call TRBJ1-3; D gene ambiguous. Trimming removed 0 bases from V and 2 bases from J, with 8 bases in between. CDR1 is MDHEN, CDR2 SYDVKM, per germline. The CDR3 loop spans 15 amino acids. DNA of the CDR3: TGTGCCAGCAGTTTATGGGGAGTCGCTGGAAACACCATATATTTT. Its translation is CASSLWGVAGNTIYF.

V is TRBV5-4 and J is TRBJ1-2; possibly TRBD1 for D (5 bases). The CDR3 is 13 residues long. Trimming removed 7 bases from V and 1 base from J, with 11 bases in between. Germline CDR1 is SGHNT and CDR2 is YYREEE (reference sequence). CDR3 coding DNA: TGTGCCAGCGCACAGGCAAATAACTATGGCTACACCTTC. This encodes CASAQANNYGYTF.

The rearrangement joins TRBV6-6 to TRBJ2-5; 9 bases fit TRBD2. Germline CDR1 and CDR2: MNHNY and SVGAGI (reference sequence). V was clipped by 1 base and J by 1 base; unmatched bases: 4. The CDR3 extends over 16 amino acids. The CDR3 DNA is TGTGCCAGCAGTTACTACGCGGGGGGGCCCCAAGAGACCCAGTACTTC. Protein: CASSYYAGGPQETQYF.

The V and J genes are TRBV6-5 and TRBJ1-3; no definite D call. This CDR3 spans 15 amino acids. Germline loops: CDR1 MNHEY, CDR2 SVGAGI. V was trimmed by 5 bases and J by 1 base, leaving 12 bases between them. CDR3 loop: CASSASLTSGNTIYF. As DNA, the CDR3 is TGTGCCAGCAGTGCTTCTCTTACATCTGGAAACACCATATATTTT.

This chain links TRBV7-2 with TRBJ2-5; D gene ambiguous. Deletions cut 2 bases from V and 1 base from J, with 11 bases between. The germline V gene has CDR1 SGHTA and CDR2 FQGNSA. CDR3 length: 15 amino acids. CDR3 sequence: CASSLWVASQETQYF. CDR3 sequence (DNA): TGTGCCAGCAGCTTATGGGTAGCTTCCCAAGAGACCCAGTACTTC.

CDR3 nucleotides: TGTGCCAGCAATAAAGGGGCAGCGTATAACTATGGCTACACCTTC. It is translated as CASNKGAAYNYGYTF. V is TRBV6-5 and J is TRBJ1-2, with a tentative D call TRBD1 (5 bases). Germline CDR1 reads MNHEY; CDR2 reads SVGAGI. CDR3 length equals 15 residues. The V end lost 7 bases, the J end lost 1 base, and 16 bases lay between the germline ends.

The rearrangement uses TRBV5-1 and TRBJ2-7; the match to TRBD1 covers 8 bases. This CDR3 has 14 residues. Looked up from germline, CDR1 is SGHRS and CDR2 is YFSETQ. V shed 4 bases and J 5 bases; nucleotides not matched to a gene: 8. The CDR3, as DNA: TGCGCCAGCAGCCCCGGACAGGGATCGAACGAGCAGTACTTC. Protein sequence: CASSPGQGSNEQYF. The whole variable domain, filled in from reference TRBV5-1 and TRBJ2-7, reads KAGVTQTPRYLIKTRGQQVTLSCSPISGHRSVSWYQQTPGQGLQFLFEYFSETQRNKGNFPGRFSGRQFSNSRSEMNVSTLELGDSALYLCASSPGQGSNEQYFGPGTRLTVT.

The rearrangement links TRBV6-1 to TRBJ2-5; D unclear. V dropped 5 bases and J dropped 4 bases, with 5 bases sitting between them. Germline CDR1 MNHNS, CDR2 SASEGT. This CDR3 is built from 11 residues. The CDR3 region is CASSLLETQYF. The CDR3 DNA reads as TGTGCCAGCAGTTTACTAGAGACCCAGTACTTC.